This T cell receptor (beta chain) was identified during a study of cytomegalovirus exposure and HLA in healthy donors. General study points: Specificity of three CMV-associated chains for CMV antigens was verified in vitro.

PCR involved 60 Vbeta and 13 Jbeta primers. Libraries were prepared by immunoSEQ multiplex PCR; TCRdb keeps only in-frame clonotypes and omits some of them. The table lists 77,000 or so clones, about 79% of them singletons. On this clone itself: What it recognizes is unknown.

J was trimmed by 5 bases and V by 2 bases; bases with no gene match: 4. The germline V gene encodes CDR1 ENHRY and CDR2 SYGVKD. The CDR3 loop spans 15 amino acids. Source material: PBMCs. This chain links TRBV10-3 with TRBJ2-7; 12 bases align to TRBD2. The sequence came from a middle-aged woman in good health and CMV-seronegative. The CDR3 protein is CAISERLAGAHEQYF. The CDR3, as DNA: TGTGCCATCAGTGAGAGACTAGCGGGAGCCCACGAGCAGTACTTC.